This T cell receptor (beta chain) originates from a study of shared clonotypes between healthy human individuals. Study information: Every donor yielded three CD4 naive, three CD4 memory, two CD8 naive and one CD8 memory plate. General study findings and limits: The study found lower generation probabilities in non-shared clonotypes than in those shared by all four donors.

Assay used: immunoSEQ multiplex PCR; TCRdb lists only in-frame clones, some missing. Counted here are about 2.1 million clones, roughly 93% occurring once; the ten biggest clones make up approximately 1.6%. Terminally differentiated effector memory CD45RA+ cells were left out of the naive CD8 fraction, which was CD45RO-negative and positively selected for CCR7. Donors had no recently reported acute infections or vaccinations and were HIV-negative. On this clone itself: Its matching antigen is unknown. The same CDR3 is also encoded by other DNA sequences in this sample.

Trimming cost V 0 bases and J 2 bases, with 8 bases left between them. This CDR3 region has 15 residues. The germline V gene encodes CDR1 MGHRA and CDR2 YSYEKL. The sequence came from a man between 18 and 35 years old in good health. Some clones in this sample may be carry-over from other donors' samples. The specimen was naive CD8+ T cells from PBMCs. V gene TRBV4-1 combines with J gene TRBJ1-3, with unresolved D. CDR3 in DNA: TGCGCCAGCAGCCAAGATAGAGGAGCTGGAAACACCATATATTTT. It codes for CASSQDRGAGNTIYF.